The sequence of this T cell receptor beta chain was determined in a study of blood T cells in healthy people across ages. Study-level findings and limits: Long-lived donors carried more naive CD4+ cells and greater diversity than aged donors. Researchers judged that diversity estimates from one million T cells fell short of true values.

A word on this clonotype: Its antigen is currently unknown.

The germline V and J ends were trimmed by 6 bases and 10 bases, with 19 bases remaining between them. Germline-derived CDR1 and CDR2 are LGHDT and YNNKEL (reference sequence). The CDR3 contains 14 residues. Next came a second PCR, run for about 6 to 12 cycles, which used a sample-barcoded 5' primer along with a J-beta primer mix. Unique molecular identifiers of 12 random nucleotides labeled each cDNA. TCRdb processed the 5' RACE reads anew with MiXCR; each CDR3 protein has one entry. The top ten clones hold roughly 20% of a sample with about 730,000 distinct CDR3 sequences, around 40% of them seen once. The authors isolated at least 7 million PBMCs per sample.

This TCR was recovered from a woman between 55 and 75 years old in good health. The sample taken for sequencing was blood. The V call is TRBV3-1, the J call TRBJ2-1, with a tentative D call TRBD1 (8 bases). As DNA, the CDR3 is TGTGCCAGCAGGTCTAGCGGCCCAGGGGGCGAGCAGTTCTTC. It is translated as CASRSSGPGGEQFF.